This TCR beta chain appears in the sequencing data of a study of blood T cell repertoires in COVID-19. The protocol was immunoSEQ multiplex PCR, while the TCRdb copy is restricted to in-frame clones and leaves out a portion. The sample yields 30,000 to 40,000 clones, about 88% seen once. The germline CDR1 and CDR2 sequences are PRHDT and FYEKMQ (reference sequence). With 2 bases removed from V and 2 bases from J, the gap between germline ends came to 6 bases. There are 13 residues in the CDR3. The gene calls are TRBV13 and TRBJ1-2, with a tentative D call TRBD1 (6 bases). The clonotype was recovered from a man aged 65 to 79 with acute or convalescent COVID-19. The sample was peripheral blood. In nucleotides, the CDR3 is TGTGCCAGCAGCTTACAGGGGAACTATGGCTACACCTTC. This encodes CASSLQGNYGYTF.